This T cell receptor beta chain is drawn from a study of early T cells in non-severe SARS-CoV-2 infection. This CDR3 has 14 residues. The germline gives CDR1 LGHDT, CDR2 YNNKEL (reference sequence). Trimming left V 0 bases short and J 2 bases short, with 7 bases between. This clonotype was recorded many times. Unique molecular identifiers (one per individual cDNA molecule) were attached. TCRdb fed the 5' RACE reads into MiXCR, producing one record per CDR3 protein. The sample records 84,000 or so distinct CDR3 sequences, 9% to 13% being singletons. The TCR originated in an adult who was a healthcare worker with PCR-confirmed SARS-CoV-2 infection or an uninfected control (not recorded which). Sequenced: whole blood. The chain has TRBV3-1 and TRBJ1-2; the D is unclear. Here the CDR3 reads CASSQDTLNYGYTF. CDR3 in DNA: TGTGCCAGCAGCCAAGATACACTGAACTATGGCTACACCTTC.